A selection of T cell receptor beta chains follows, all from one sample in a study of identical twins. In TCRdb, the 5' RACE reads were re-called with MiXCR into one record per CDR3 protein. The top ten hold 0.25% to 0.3% of the sample, which has around 1.7 million distinct CDR3 sequences, 25% to 35% seen once. Input material: cord blood. Source of these receptors: a newborn girl in good health. CDR3s include the opening cysteine and the closing phenylalanine or tryptophan. The order of the fields is J gene, D gene, V gene, clone size, CDR3 DNA, CDR3 protein. A D gene is named only where the DNA matches it firmly. The size entry is marked missing in some rows and otherwise reads once, few, many or a size class.

j_gene: TRBJ1-6
d_gene: -
v_gene: TRBV5-8
abundance: -
CDR3nt: TGTGCCAGCAGCTTGGCCGACTGGGGATCACCCCTCCACTTT
CDR3aa: CASSLADWGSPLHF

j_gene: TRBJ1-5
d_gene: -
v_gene: TRBV19
abundance: -
CDR3nt: TGTGCCAGTAGTATCTCAGGGTACTATCAGCCCCGGCATTTT
CDR3aa: CASSISGYYQPRHF

j_gene: TRBJ2-1
d_gene: -
v_gene: TRBV29-1
abundance: -
CDR3nt: TGCAGCGTTGAATGGGAGGATGAGCAGTTCTTC
CDR3aa: CSVEWEDEQFF

j_gene: TRBJ2-7
d_gene: TRBD2
v_gene: TRBV6-2/TRBV6-3
abundance: few
CDR3nt: TGTGCCAGCACTAAGCGGGGCGAGCAGTACTTC
CDR3aa: CASTKRGEQYF

j_gene: TRBJ2-3
d_gene: -
v_gene: TRBV27
abundance: many
CDR3nt: TGTGCCAGCAGCCGAGGGTACCCATCCACAGATACGCAGTATTTT
CDR3aa: CASSRGYPSTDTQYF

j_gene: TRBJ2-3
d_gene: -
v_gene: TRBV6-1
abundance: -
CDR3nt: TGTGCCAGCAGTGGGGGGGCGGCGTCAGATACGCAGTATTTT
CDR3aa: CASSGGAASDTQYF

j_gene: TRBJ2-2
d_gene: TRBD2
v_gene: TRBV20-1
abundance: -
CDR3nt: TGCAGTGCTAGGACTAGCGGGAAGGCCGGGGAGCTGTTTTTT
CDR3aa: CSARTSGKAGELFF

j_gene: TRBJ2-3
d_gene: TRBD2
v_gene: TRBV20-1
abundance: few
CDR3nt: TGCAGTGCTAGGCCCCGGACTAGCGGTCCACAAGATACGCAGTATTTT
CDR3aa: CSARPRTSGPQDTQYF

j_gene: TRBJ2-7
d_gene: -
v_gene: TRBV2
abundance: few
CDR3nt: TGTGCCAGCACCAAGGACGGACAAAGCTCCTACGAGCAGTACTTC
CDR3aa: CASTKDGQSSYEQYF

j_gene: TRBJ2-3
d_gene: -
v_gene: TRBV7-2
abundance: -
CDR3nt: TGTGCCAGCAGCCCTCCGGGCCGCCAGCCCCAGTATTTT
CDR3aa: CASSPPGRQPQYF

j_gene: TRBJ2-4
d_gene: -
v_gene: TRBV18
abundance: once
CDR3nt: TGTGCCAGCTCACCACGAAAACCTCCTTGGACGGCCAAAAACATTCAGTACTTC
CDR3aa: CASSPRKPPWTAKNIQYF

j_gene: TRBJ2-7
d_gene: TRBD2
v_gene: TRBV5-1
abundance: -
CDR3nt: TGCGCCAGCAGCTTGGAAGCGGGGGTTAACTCCTACGAGCAGTACTTC
CDR3aa: CASSLEAGVNSYEQYF

j_gene: TRBJ2-5
d_gene: -
v_gene: TRBV19
abundance: -
CDR3nt: TGTGCCAGTAGTCCGGGCAGGGGCAAAAGAGAGACCCAGTACTTC
CDR3aa: CASSPGRGKRETQYF

j_gene: TRBJ2-3
d_gene: -
v_gene: TRBV9
abundance: few
CDR3nt: TGTGCCAGCAGCGTAGAGCTAGCAGGGCGCGGTACGCAGTATTTT
CDR3aa: CASSVELAGRGTQYF

j_gene: TRBJ1-1
d_gene: -
v_gene: TRBV2
abundance: -
CDR3nt: TGTGCCAGCAGTGTAAGTAGCAGGCTTGAAGCTTTCTTT
CDR3aa: CASSVSSRLEAFF

j_gene: TRBJ1-6
d_gene: -
v_gene: TRBV20-1
abundance: -
CDR3nt: TGCAGTGCTAGGGGGAGGGCCTATAATTCACCCCTCCACTTT
CDR3aa: CSARGRAYNSPLHF

j_gene: TRBJ2-2
d_gene: -
v_gene: TRBV21-1
abundance: -
CDR3nt: TGTGCCAGCAGCAAAGGCCCCAGGGGGTATACCGGGGAGCTGTTTTTT
CDR3aa: CASSKGPRGYTGELFF

j_gene: TRBJ2-1
d_gene: -
v_gene: TRBV7-8
abundance: -
CDR3nt: TGTGCCAGCAGCACGCGGACGCCCTACAATGAGCAGTTCTTC
CDR3aa: CASSTRTPYNEQFF

j_gene: TRBJ2-1
d_gene: -
v_gene: TRBV4-2
abundance: -
CDR3nt: TGTGCCAGCAGCCAAGTCGGGAGAGCTAGTAGCCAAGAGACCCAGTTCTTC
CDR3aa: CASSQVGRASSQETQFF

j_gene: TRBJ2-4
d_gene: TRBD2
v_gene: TRBV5-1
abundance: -
CDR3nt: TGCGCCAGCAGCTCCACTAGCGGGAGGGCCAAAAACATTCAGTACTTC
CDR3aa: CASSSTSGRAKNIQYF

j_gene: TRBJ2-3
d_gene: TRBD2
v_gene: TRBV7-9
abundance: -
CDR3nt: TGTGCCAGCAGCTTAGCGAGGATTTGGAGCGGGAGTCCTAGCACAGATACGCAGTATTTT
CDR3aa: CASSLARIWSGSPSTDTQYF

j_gene: TRBJ2-1
d_gene: -
v_gene: TRBV2
abundance: -
CDR3nt: TGTGCCGACCTAGTTATGATGTCCGGCAATGAGCAGTTCTTC
CDR3aa: CADLVMMSGNEQFF

j_gene: TRBJ1-2
d_gene: -
v_gene: TRBV28
abundance: few
CDR3nt: TGTGCCAGCACTCCCAGGGGCTATGGCTACACCTTC
CDR3aa: CASTPRGYGYTF

j_gene: TRBJ2-5
d_gene: TRBD2
v_gene: TRBV20-1
abundance: -
CDR3nt: TGCAGTGCTAGCAAGAGCGGGGGGCGGAATGAGCAGTACTTC
CDR3aa: CSASKSGGRNEQYF

j_gene: TRBJ2-3
d_gene: -
v_gene: TRBV18
abundance: -
CDR3nt: TGTGCCAGCTCACCGACGGGCCAGGCTCCGTATTTT
CDR3aa: CASSPTGQAPYF

j_gene: TRBJ2-7
d_gene: TRBD1
v_gene: TRBV6-5
abundance: many
CDR3nt: TGTGCCAGCAGTTACAACAGGGGAAACTCCTACGAGCAGTACTTC
CDR3aa: CASSYNRGNSYEQYF

j_gene: TRBJ1-2
d_gene: TRBD1
v_gene: TRBV25-1
abundance: few
CDR3nt: TGTGCCAGCAGTGAATGGAAGGGGGCAGAAGAAGGGGTTGGGCTTCGCTATGGCTACACCTTC
CDR3aa: CASSEWKGAEEGVGLRYGYTF

j_gene: TRBJ1-6
d_gene: -
v_gene: TRBV6-6
abundance: -
CDR3nt: TGTGCCAGCAGTTACTCGTCGACAGTCTATAATTCACCCCTCCACTTT
CDR3aa: CASSYSSTVYNSPLHF

j_gene: TRBJ1-2
d_gene: TRBD1
v_gene: TRBV6-6
abundance: -
CDR3nt: TGTGCCAGCAGGCGAGACAGGGAAGGCTACACCTTC
CDR3aa: CASRRDREGYTF